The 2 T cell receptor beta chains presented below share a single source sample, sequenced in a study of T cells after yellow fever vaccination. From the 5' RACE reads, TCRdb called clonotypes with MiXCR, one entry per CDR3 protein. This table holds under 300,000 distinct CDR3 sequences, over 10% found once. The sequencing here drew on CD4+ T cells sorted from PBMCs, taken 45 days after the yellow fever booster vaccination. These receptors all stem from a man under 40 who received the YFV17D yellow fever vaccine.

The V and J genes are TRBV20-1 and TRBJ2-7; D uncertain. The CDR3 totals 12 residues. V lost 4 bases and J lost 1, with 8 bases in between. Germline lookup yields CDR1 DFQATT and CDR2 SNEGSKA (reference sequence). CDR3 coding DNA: TGCAGTGCTACACGTCAGTCCTACGAGCAGTACTTC. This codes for CSATRQSYEQYF.

The CDR3 DNA is TGCAGTGCTAGAGAAACGAGCGGGACCTCCTACGAGCAGTACTTC. Protein product: CSARETSGTSYEQYF. The chain has TRBV20-1 and TRBJ2-7; TRBD2 matches at 7 bases. The germline V gene has CDR1 DFQATT and CDR2 SNEGSKA (reference sequence). The V gene end was trimmed by 0 bases and the J gene end by 0 bases; junction bases not matched to a gene: 5. The CDR3 spans 15 residues.